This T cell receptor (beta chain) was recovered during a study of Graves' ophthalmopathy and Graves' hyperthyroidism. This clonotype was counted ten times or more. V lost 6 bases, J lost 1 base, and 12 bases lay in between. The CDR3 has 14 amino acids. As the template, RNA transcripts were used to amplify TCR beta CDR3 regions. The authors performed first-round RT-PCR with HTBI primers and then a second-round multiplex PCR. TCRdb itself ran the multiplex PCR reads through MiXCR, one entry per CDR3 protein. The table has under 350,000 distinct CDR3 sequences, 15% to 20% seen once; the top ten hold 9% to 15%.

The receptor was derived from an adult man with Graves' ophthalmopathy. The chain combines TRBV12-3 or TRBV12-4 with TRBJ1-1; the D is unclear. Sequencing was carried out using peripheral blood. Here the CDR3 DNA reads TGTGCCAGCAGCCTCTTCGACGGGAACACTGAAGCTTTCTTT. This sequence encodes CASSLFDGNTEAFF.